This entry features one T cell receptor (beta chain) sequence. As yet, its antigen is unknown. This specimen belongs to a study of identifying expanded T cells in peripheral blood. Clones were read by immunoSEQ multiplex PCR, and TCRdb kept only the in-frame ones, dropping some. This sample has approximately 100,000 clones, with 85% to 90% found just once. No infections or other immune events were documented during collection. This CDR3 is built from 19 residues. The germline V gene has CDR1 SEHNR and CDR2 FQNEAQ (reference sequence). V lost 1 base and J 0 bases, leaving 21 bases between the germline ends. Study results and caveats: Differentially abundant clones: about 1.2 between replicates, about 15 at 2 to 3 weeks, 19 to 20 at four. Approximately two-week clone count variance significantly increased as total template count grew.

Input material: blood. This TCR came from a person aged 18 to 75 in good health. This chain uses TRBV7-9 with TRBJ2-5; D might be TRBD1 (6 bases). The CDR3 DNA follows: TGTGCCAGCAGCTTAGGTACAGGGCTGGGGTTTCGAAACCAAGAGACCCAGTACTTC. Encoded protein: CASSLGTGLGFRNQETQYF.